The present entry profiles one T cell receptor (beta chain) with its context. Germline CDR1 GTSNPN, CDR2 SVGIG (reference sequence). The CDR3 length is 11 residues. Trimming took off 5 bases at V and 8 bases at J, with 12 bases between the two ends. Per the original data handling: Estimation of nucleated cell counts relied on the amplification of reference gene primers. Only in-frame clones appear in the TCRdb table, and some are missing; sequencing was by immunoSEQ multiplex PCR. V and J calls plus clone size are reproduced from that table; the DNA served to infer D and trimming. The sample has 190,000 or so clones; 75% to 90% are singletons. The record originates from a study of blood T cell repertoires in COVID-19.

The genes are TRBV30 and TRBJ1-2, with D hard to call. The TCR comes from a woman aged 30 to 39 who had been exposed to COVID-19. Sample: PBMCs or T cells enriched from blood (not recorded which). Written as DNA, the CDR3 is TGTGCCTGGTCAGGAAATTGGGGCTACACCTTC. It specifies CAWSGNWGYTF.